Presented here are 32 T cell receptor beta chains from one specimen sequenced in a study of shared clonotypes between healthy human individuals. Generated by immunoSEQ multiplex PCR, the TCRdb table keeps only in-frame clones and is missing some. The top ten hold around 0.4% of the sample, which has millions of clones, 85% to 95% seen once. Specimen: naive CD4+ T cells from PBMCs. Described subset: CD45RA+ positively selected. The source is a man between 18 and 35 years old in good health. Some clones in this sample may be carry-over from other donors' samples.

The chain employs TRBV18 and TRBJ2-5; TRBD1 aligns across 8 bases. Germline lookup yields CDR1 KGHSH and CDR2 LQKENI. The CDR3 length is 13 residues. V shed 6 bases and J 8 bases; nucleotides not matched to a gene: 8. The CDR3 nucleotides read TGTGCCAGCTCCCGAGGACAGGGTGGAACCCAGTACTTC. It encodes CASSRGQGGTQYF.

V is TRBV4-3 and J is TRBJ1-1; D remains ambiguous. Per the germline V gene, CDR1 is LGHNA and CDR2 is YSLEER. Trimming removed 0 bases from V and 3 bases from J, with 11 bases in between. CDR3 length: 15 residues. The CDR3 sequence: CASSQDHLTDTEAFF. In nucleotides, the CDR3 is TGCGCCAGCAGCCAAGATCACCTCACGGACACTGAAGCTTTCTTT.

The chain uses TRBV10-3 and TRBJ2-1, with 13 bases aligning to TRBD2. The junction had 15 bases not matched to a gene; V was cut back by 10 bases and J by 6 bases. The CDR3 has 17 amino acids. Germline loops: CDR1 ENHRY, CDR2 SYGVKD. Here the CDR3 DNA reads TGTGCCACCCTAGGACAGTGGACTAGCGGGAGTAGCAATGAGCAGTTCTTC. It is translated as CATLGQWTSGSSNEQFF.

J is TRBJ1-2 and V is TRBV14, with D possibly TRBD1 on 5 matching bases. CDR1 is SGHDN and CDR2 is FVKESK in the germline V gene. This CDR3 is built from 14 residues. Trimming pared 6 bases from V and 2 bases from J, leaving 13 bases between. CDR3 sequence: CASSHRDLNYGYTF. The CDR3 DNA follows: TGTGCCAGCAGTCACCGGGACCTCAACTATGGCTACACCTTC.

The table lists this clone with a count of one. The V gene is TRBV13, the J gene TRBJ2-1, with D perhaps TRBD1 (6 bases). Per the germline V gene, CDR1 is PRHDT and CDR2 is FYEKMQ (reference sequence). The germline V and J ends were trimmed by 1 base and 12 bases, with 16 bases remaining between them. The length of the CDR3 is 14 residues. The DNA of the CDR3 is TGTGCCAGCAGCTTAGAGGGAAATCTCAGGGGGCAGTTCTTC. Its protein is CASSLEGNLRGQFF. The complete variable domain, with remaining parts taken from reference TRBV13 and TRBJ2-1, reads AAGVIQSPRHLIKEKRETATLKCYPIPRHDTVYWYQQGPGQDPQFLISFYEKMQSDKGSIPDRFSAQQFSDYHSELNMSSLELGDSALYFCASSLEGNLRGQFFGPGTRLTVL.

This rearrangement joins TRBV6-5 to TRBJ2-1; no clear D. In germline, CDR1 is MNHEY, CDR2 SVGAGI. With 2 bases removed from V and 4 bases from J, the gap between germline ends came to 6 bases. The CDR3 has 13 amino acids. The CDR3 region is CASSYRLYNEQFF. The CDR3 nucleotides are TGTGCCAGCAGTTACAGATTGTACAATGAGCAGTTCTTC.

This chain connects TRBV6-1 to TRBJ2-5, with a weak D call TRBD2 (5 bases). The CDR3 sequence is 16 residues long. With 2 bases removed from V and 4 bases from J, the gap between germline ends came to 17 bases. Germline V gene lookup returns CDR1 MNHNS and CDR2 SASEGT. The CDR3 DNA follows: TGTGCCAGCAGTGAATTGAAGGGCGGGTTGGGAGAGACCCAGTACTTC. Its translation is CASSELKGGLGETQYF.

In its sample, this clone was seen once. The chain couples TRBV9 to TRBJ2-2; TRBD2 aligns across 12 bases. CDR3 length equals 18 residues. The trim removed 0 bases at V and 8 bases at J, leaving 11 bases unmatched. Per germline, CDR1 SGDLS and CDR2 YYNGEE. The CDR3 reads CASSVAPRTSGIGGELFF. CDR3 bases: TGTGCCAGCAGCGTAGCACCCCGGACTAGCGGGATAGGTGGGGAGCTGTTTTTT. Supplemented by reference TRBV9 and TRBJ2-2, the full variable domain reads DSGVTQTPKHLITATGQRVTLRCSPRSGDLSVYWYQQSLDQGLQFLIQYYNGEERAKGNILERFSAQQFPDLHSELNLSSLELGDSALYFCASSVAPRTSGIGGELFFGEGSRLTVL.

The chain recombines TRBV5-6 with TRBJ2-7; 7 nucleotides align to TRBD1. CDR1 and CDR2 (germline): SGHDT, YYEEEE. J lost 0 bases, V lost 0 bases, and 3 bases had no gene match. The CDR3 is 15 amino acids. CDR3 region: CASSLVTGSSYEQYF. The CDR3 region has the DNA TGTGCCAGCAGCTTGGTGACAGGGAGCTCCTACGAGCAGTACTTC.

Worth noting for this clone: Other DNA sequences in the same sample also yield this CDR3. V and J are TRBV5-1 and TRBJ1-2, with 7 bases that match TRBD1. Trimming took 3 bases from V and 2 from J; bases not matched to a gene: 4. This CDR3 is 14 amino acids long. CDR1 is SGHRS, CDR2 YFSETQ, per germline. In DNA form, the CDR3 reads TGCGCCAGCAGCTGGGGACAGACCAACTATGGCTACACCTTC. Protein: CASSWGQTNYGYTF. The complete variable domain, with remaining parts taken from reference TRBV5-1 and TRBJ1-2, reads KAGVTQTPRYLIKTRGQQVTLSCSPISGHRSVSWYQQTPGQGLQFLFEYFSETQRNKGNFPGRFSGRQFSNSRSEMNVSTLELGDSALYLCASSWGQTNYGYTFGSGTRLTVV.

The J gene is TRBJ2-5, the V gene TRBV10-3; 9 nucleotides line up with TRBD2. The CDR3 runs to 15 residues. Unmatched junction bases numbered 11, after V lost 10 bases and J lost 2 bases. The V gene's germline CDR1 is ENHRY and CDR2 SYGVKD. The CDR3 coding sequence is TGTGCCACCTCCCCTCGACTAGCGGAACAAGAGACCCAGTACTTC. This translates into CATSPRLAEQETQYF.

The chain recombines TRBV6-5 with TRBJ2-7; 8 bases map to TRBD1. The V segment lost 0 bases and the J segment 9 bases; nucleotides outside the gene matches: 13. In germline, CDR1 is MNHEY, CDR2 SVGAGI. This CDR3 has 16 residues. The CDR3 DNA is TGTGCCAGCAGTTACTCGGGGACAGGCCCTCCCGGGCGGCAGTACTTC. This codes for CASSYSGTGPPGRQYF.

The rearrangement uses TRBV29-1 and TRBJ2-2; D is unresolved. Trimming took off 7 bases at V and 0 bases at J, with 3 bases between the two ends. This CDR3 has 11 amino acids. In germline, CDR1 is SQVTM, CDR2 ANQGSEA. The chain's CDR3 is CSGTNTGELFF. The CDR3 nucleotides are TGCAGCGGCACGAACACCGGGGAGCTGTTTTTT.

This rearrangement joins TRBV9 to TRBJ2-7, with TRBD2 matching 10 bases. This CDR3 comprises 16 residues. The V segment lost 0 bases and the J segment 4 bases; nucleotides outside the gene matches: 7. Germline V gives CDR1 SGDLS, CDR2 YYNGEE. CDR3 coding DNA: TGTGCCAGCAGCGTAGGGAGGACTAGCGGCGGTTACGAGCAGTACTTC. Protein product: CASSVGRTSGGYEQYF.

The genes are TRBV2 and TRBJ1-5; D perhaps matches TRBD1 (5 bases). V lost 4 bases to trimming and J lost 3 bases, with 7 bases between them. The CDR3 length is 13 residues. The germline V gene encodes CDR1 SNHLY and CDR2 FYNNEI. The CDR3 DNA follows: TGTGCCAGCAGTGCAGGGCCCAATCAGCCCCAGCATTTT. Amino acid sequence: CASSAGPNQPQHF.

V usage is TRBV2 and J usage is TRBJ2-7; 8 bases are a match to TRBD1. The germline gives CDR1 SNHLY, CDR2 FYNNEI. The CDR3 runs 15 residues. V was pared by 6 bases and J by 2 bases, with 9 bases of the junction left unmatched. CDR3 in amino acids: CASRAGQGGTYEQYF. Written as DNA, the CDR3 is TGTGCCAGCAGGGCCGGACAGGGCGGTACCTACGAGCAGTACTTC.

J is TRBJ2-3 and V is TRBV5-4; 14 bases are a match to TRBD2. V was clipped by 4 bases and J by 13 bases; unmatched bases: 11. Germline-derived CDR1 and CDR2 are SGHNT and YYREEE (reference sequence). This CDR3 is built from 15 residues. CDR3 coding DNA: TGTGCCAGCAGCGGACCCGGGACTAGCGGGAGTAGTGAGTATTTT. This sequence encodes CASSGPGTSGSSEYF.

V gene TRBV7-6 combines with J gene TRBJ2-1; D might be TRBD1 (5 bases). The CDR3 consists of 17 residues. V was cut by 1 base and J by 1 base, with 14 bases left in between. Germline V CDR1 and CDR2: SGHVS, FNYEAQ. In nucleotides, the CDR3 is TGTGCCAGCAGCTTAGACATGGGGCGGAGTTCCTACAATGAGCAGTTCTTC. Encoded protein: CASSLDMGRSSYNEQFF.

CDR3 sequence reads: CASSFRAGGNTEAFF. Here the CDR3 DNA reads TGTGCCAGCAGCTTTCGCGCAGGGGGGAACACTGAAGCTTTCTTT. The chain combines TRBV7-2 with TRBJ1-1; 7 nucleotides match TRBD1. CDR1 SGHTA and CDR2 FQGNSA come from the germline V gene. The CDR3 is 15 residues long. The V gene end was trimmed by 3 bases and the J gene end by 1 base; junction bases not matched to a gene: 5.

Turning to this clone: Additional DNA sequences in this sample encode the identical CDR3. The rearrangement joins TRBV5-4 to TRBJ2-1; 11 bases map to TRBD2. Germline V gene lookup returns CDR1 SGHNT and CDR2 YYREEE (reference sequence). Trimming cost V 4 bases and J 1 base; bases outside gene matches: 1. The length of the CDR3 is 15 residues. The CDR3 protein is CASSPSGRSYNEQFF. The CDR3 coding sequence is TGTGCCAGCAGCCCTAGCGGGAGGTCCTACAATGAGCAGTTCTTC.

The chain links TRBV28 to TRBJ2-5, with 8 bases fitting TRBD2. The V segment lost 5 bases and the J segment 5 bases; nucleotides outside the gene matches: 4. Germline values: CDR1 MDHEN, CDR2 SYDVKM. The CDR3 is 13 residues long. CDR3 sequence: CASSHERGETQYF. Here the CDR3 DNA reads TGTGCCAGCAGTCACGAGCGGGGGGAGACCCAGTACTTC.

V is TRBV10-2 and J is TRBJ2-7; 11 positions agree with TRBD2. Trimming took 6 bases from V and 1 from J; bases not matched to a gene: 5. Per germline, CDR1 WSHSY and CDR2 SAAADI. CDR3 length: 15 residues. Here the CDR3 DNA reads TGCGCCAGCAGGCCCGGGACTAGCGGTTCCTACGAGCAGTACTTC. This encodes CASRPGTSGSYEQYF.

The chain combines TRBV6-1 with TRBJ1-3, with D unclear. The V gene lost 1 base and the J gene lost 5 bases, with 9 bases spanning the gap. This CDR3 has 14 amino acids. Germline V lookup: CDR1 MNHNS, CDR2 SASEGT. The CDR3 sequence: CASSEGSVRNTIYF. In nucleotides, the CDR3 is TGTGCCAGCAGTGAAGGATCGGTTAGAAACACCATATATTTT.

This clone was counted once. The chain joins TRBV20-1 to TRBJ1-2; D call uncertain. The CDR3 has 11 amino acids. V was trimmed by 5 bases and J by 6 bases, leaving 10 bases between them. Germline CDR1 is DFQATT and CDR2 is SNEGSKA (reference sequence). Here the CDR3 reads CSAGRTHGYTF. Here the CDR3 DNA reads TGCAGTGCTGGAAGGACTCATGGCTACACCTTC.

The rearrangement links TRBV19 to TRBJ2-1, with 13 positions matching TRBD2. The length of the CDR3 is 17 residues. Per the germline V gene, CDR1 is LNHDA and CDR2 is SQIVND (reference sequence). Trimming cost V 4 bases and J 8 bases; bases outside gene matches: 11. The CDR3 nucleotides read TGTGCCAGTAGTACTCTTTCAACTAGCGGGAGGGTCGATGAGCAGTTCTTC. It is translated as CASSTLSTSGRVDEQFF.

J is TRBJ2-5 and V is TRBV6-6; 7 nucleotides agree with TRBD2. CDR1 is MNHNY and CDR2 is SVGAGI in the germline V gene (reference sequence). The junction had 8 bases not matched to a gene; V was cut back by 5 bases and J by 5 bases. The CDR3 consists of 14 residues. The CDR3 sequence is CASSPSGGGETQYF. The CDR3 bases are TGTGCCAGCAGTCCCTCGGGAGGCGGGGAGACCCAGTACTTC.

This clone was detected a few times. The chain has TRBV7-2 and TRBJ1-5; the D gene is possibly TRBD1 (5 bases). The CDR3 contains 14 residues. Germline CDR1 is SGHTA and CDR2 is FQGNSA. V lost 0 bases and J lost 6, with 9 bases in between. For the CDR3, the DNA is TGTGCCAGCAGCTTAGCCAGGGATAGTCAGCCCCAGCATTTT. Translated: CASSLARDSQPQHF.

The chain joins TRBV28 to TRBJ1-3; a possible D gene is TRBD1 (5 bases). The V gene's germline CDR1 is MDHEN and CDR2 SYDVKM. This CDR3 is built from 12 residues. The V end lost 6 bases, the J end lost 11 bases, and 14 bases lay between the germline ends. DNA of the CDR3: TGTGCCAGCAGGGGGGACCGCTACCCCATATATTTT. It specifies CASRGDRYPIYF.

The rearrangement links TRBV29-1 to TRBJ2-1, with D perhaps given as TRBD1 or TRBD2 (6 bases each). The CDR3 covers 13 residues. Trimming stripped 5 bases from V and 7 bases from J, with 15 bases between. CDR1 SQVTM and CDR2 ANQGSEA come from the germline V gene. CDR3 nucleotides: TGCAGCGTTTTATTACTAGGGGGGAATGAGCAGTTCTTC. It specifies CSVLLLGGNEQFF.

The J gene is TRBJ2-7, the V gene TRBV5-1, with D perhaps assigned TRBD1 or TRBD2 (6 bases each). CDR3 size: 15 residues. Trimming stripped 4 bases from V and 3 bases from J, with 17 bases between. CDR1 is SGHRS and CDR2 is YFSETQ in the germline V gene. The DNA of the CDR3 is TGCGCCAGCAGCCACACTTCCGGGGGCGGCTACGAGCAGTACTTC. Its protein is CASSHTSGGGYEQYF.

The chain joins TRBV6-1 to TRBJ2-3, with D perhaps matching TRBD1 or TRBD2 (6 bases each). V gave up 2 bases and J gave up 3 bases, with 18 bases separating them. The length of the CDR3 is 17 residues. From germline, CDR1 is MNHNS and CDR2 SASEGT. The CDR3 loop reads CASSERSGAIETDTQYF. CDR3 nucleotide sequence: TGTGCCAGCAGTGAAAGGTCGGGGGCTATCGAGACAGATACGCAGTATTTT.

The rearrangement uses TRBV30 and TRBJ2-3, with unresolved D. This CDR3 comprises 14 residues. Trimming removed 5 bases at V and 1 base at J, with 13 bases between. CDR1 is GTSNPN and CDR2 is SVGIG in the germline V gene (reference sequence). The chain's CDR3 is CAWGNRRGTDTQYF. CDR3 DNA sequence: TGTGCCTGGGGTAATCGTCGGGGCACAGATACGCAGTATTTT. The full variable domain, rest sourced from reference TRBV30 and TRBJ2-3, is SQTIHQWPATLVQPVGSPLSLECTVEGTSNPNLYWYRQAAGRGLQLLFYSVGIGQISSEVPQNLSASRPQDRQFILSSKKLLLSDSGFYLCAWGNRRGTDTQYFGPGTRLTVL.